This T cell receptor (beta chain) is from a study of PD-1 blockade in classical Hodgkin lymphoma. Every patient relapsed after autologous stem cell transplantation, and brentuximab vedotin exposure varied. Measured with immunoSEQ multiplex PCR; TCRdb has only the in-frame clones, and not every one. Of around 46,000 clones listed, around 80% are singletons. The CDR3 has 13 amino acids. V lost 4 bases and J lost 5, with 12 bases in between. Germline V CDR1 and CDR2: MNHEY, SVGAGI. Turning to this clone: Its specificity is not known.

Study conclusions and caveats: TCR diversity in CD4+, not CD8+, cells rose significantly by C4D1. Differences between repertoires have undefined causes, possibly disease activity or prior therapy.

The source is a human donor with classical Hodgkin lymphoma. Sample: peripheral blood mononuclear cells (PBMCs), taken before the second cycle of nivolumab. V gene TRBV6-5 combines with J gene TRBJ2-7, with unresolved D. This CDR3 reads CASSSPRGHEQYF. The CDR3 DNA sequence: TGTGCCAGCAGTTCCCCCAGAGGCCACGAGCAGTACTTC.